The 13 T cell receptor beta chains given below trace back to one sample, sequenced in a study of PD-1 blockade in mismatch repair-deficient tumors. The repertoire was sequenced with immunoSEQ multiplex PCR; TCRdb's copy has only in-frame clones and lacks some. The sample lists roughly 49,000 clones, around three quarters occurring once. Here the sequenced sample was PBMCs, taken before pembrolizumab treatment. Every receptor here comes from an adult with mismatch repair-deficient cancer.

V usage is TRBV11-1 and J usage is TRBJ2-2; D possibly corresponds to TRBD2 (5 bases). Trimming left V 1 base short and J 4 bases short, with 7 bases between. This CDR3 is 14 amino acids long. Per the germline V gene, CDR1 is SGHAT and CDR2 is FQDESV (reference sequence). The CDR3 DNA follows: TGTGCCAGCAGCTTAGACGCGGGCACCGGGGAGCTGTTTTTT. This gives the protein CASSLDAGTGELFF.

This clone showed up just once. The chain couples TRBV18 to TRBJ2-2, with D possibly called TRBD1 or TRBD2 (5 bases each). In germline, CDR1 is KGHSH, CDR2 LQKENI. This CDR3 region has 15 residues. Deletions cut 2 bases from V and 6 bases from J, with 13 bases between. The CDR3 nucleotides are TGTGCCAGCTCACCAACTTTGGGGGTCGCCGGGGAGCTGTTTTTT. It is translated as CASSPTLGVAGELFF.

CDR3 bases: TGTGCCAGCAGCCCCGGACTAGCGGGGAGCTCCTACAATGAGCAGTTCTTC. Its protein is CASSPGLAGSSYNEQFF. The chain recombines TRBV7-9 with TRBJ2-1, with 12 bases fitting TRBD2. Per the germline V gene, CDR1 is SEHNR and CDR2 is FQNEAQ (reference sequence). The ends lost 5 bases at V and 0 bases at J; junction bases unmatched: 5. The CDR3 totals 17 residues.

This chain's CDR3 is CASSVAGGRVGETQYF. The CDR3 nucleotides read TGTGCCAGCAGCGTAGCAGGCGGGAGAGTCGGGGAGACCCAGTACTTC. J is TRBJ2-5 and V is TRBV9; TRBD2 matches 7 bases. V shed 0 bases and J 5 bases; nucleotides not matched to a gene: 10. This CDR3 contains 16 residues. CDR1 SGDLS and CDR2 YYNGEE come from the germline V gene.

The genes are TRBV5-6 and TRBJ1-3; TRBD1 agrees at 8 bases. The CDR3 has 14 amino acids. Unmatched junction bases numbered 4, after V lost 4 bases and J lost 4 bases. Germline CDR1 reads SGHDT; CDR2 reads YYEEEE. The DNA of the CDR3 is TGTGCCAGCAGCCCAGGGGGCACGGGAAACACCATATATTTT. Translated: CASSPGGTGNTIYF.

V usage is TRBV5-1 and J usage is TRBJ1-2; no definite D call. Deletions cut 0 bases from V and 8 bases from J, with 11 bases between. The CDR3 is 13 residues long. Germline lookup yields CDR1 SGHRS and CDR2 YFSETQ. The CDR3 nucleotides are TGCGCCAGCAGCTTGGAGTTGAGGGAAGGCTACACCTTC. It is translated as CASSLELREGYTF.

This clone was detected only a few times. The chain recombines TRBV5-1 with TRBJ1-2; D remains ambiguous. The V gene lost 0 bases and the J gene lost 8 bases, with 11 bases spanning the gap. This CDR3 spans 13 amino acids. Germline V gene lookup returns CDR1 SGHRS and CDR2 YFSETQ. The CDR3 region has the DNA TGCGCCAGCAGCTTGGGTTTAGGCTGGGGCTACACCTTC. Protein: CASSLGLGWGYTF.

The chain employs TRBV6-4 and TRBJ2-1, with 12 positions matching TRBD2. In germline, CDR1 is MRHNA, CDR2 SNTAGT. The CDR3 has 20 residues. The V segment lost 3 bases and the J segment 10 bases; nucleotides outside the gene matches: 22. The CDR3: CASSDIFWLAGGPRKREQFF. In DNA, the CDR3 is TGTGCCAGCAGTGATATATTTTGGCTAGCGGGAGGGCCGCGGAAAAGGGAGCAGTTCTTC.

This clone appeared a few times. The chain links TRBV6-1 to TRBJ1-2; D not resolved. From germline, CDR1 is MNHNS and CDR2 SASEGT. This CDR3 comprises 15 residues. The V gene lost 2 bases and the J gene lost 3 bases, with 13 bases spanning the gap. CDR3 sequence reads: CASSEKHRSYYGYTF. CDR3 sequence (DNA): TGTGCCAGCAGTGAAAAACACCGGAGTTACTATGGCTACACCTTC.

The chain combines TRBV29-1 with TRBJ2-2; the match to TRBD1 covers 10 bases. Germline loops: CDR1 SQVTM, CDR2 ANQGSEA. The CDR3 has 17 amino acids. Losses at the gene ends were 3 bases for V and 0 bases for J; bases not matched to a gene: 7. The CDR3 nucleotides read TGCAGCGTTGATAACCGGGACAGGGGTTCGAACACCGGGGAGCTGTTTTTT. Its translation is CSVDNRDRGSNTGELFF.

The chain carries TRBV19 and TRBJ1-1, with a weak D call TRBD1 (6 bases). This CDR3 is 14 amino acids long. The germline CDR1 and CDR2 sequences are LNHDA and SQIVND (reference sequence). The V gene lost 5 bases and the J gene lost 3 bases, with 13 bases spanning the gap. The CDR3 DNA sequence: TGTGCCAGTAGTTTCGGGACACCATACACTGAAGCTTTCTTT. This sequence encodes CASSFGTPYTEAFF.

This clone rates as large. The chain carries TRBV27 and TRBJ2-7; 7 positions agree with TRBD2. The CDR3 is 12 residues long. The ends lost 3 bases at V and 5 bases at J; junction bases unmatched: 1. CDR1 MNHEY and CDR2 SMNVEV come from the germline V gene (reference sequence). The CDR3 DNA sequence: TGTGCCAGCAGTTTGGGGGGGGACGAGCAGTACTTC. Its translation: CASSLGGDEQYF.

This clone was detected once. CDR3 nucleotide sequence: TGTGCCAGCAGCGTAGATCAAGCGGGGGGAAAAGAGACCCAGTACTTC. This encodes CASSVDQAGGKETQYF. This sequence joins TRBV9 and TRBJ2-5; 9 nucleotides align to TRBD2. The CDR3 has 16 residues. V gave up 0 bases and J gave up 3 bases; unmatched junction bases: 6. Germline CDR1 and CDR2: SGDLS and YYNGEE.